The clone carrying this T cell receptor (beta chain) occurred many times. The trim removed 5 bases at V and 5 bases at J, leaving 6 bases unmatched. The length of the CDR3 is 17 residues. Germline loops: CDR1 SGHVS, CDR2 FNYEAQ. The sample belongs to a study of T cell repertoires in cytomegalovirus infection. Looking at the study overall: Indicated by public TCR beta signatures were CMV infection and matching HLA type.

TCRdb used MiXCR to reprocess the reads, holding one entry per CDR3 protein. The data show approximately 500,000 distinct CDR3 sequences, more than 15% seen once. The source of this sequence is a human donor in good health (CMV status not recorded). Some clones in this sample may be carry-over from other donors' samples. The sequencing input was CD8+ T cells from PBMCs. The V gene is TRBV7-6, the J gene TRBJ2-1, with 16 bases matching TRBD2. Here the CDR3 reads CASSQGLAGGLDNEQFF. The CDR3, as DNA: TGTGCCAGCAGCCAGGGACTAGCGGGGGGGCTAGACAATGAGCAGTTCTTC.